Listed below are T cell receptor beta chains from one sample, sequenced in a study of blood T cell repertoires in COVID-19. Clones were read by immunoSEQ multiplex PCR, and TCRdb kept only the in-frame ones, dropping some. The table includes about 150,000 clones, less than 80% detected once. What was sequenced was PBMCs or T cells enriched from blood (not recorded which). These receptors all stem from a woman in her seventies in a cohort exposed to, infected with or recovered from COVID-19 (not recorded which). Each CDR3 is given with its conserved first and last residue. D genes are given only for firm matches. Clone size, where shown, is once, few, many, or a class for clones that have expanded.

d_call | j_call | clone_size | v_call | cdr3_aa | cdr3_nt
TRBD2 | TRBJ2-3 | - | TRBV9 | CASSVGETSGSTDTQYF | TGTGCCAGCAGCGTGGGGGAGACTAGCGGGAGCACAGATACGCAGTATTTT
- | TRBJ2-7 | - | TRBV7-8 | CASSFVAGTGDYEQYF | TGTGCCAGCAGCTTCGTAGCTGGGACTGGGGACTACGAGCAGTACTTC
- | TRBJ2-5 | few | TRBV5-1 | CASSLATGPETQYF | TGCGCCAGCAGCTTGGCGACAGGACCGGAGACCCAGTACTTC
- | TRBJ1-6 | - | TRBV5-4 | CASSPAGRNSPLHF | TGTGCCAGCAGCCCCGCGGGGCGGAATTCACCCCTCCACTTT
TRBD2 | TRBJ2-7 | - | TRBV6-5 | CASSSGTSGTYEQYF | TGTGCCAGCAGTTCCGGGACTAGCGGGACCTACGAGCAGTACTTC
TRBD2 | TRBJ2-3 | few | TRBV19 | CASSIQIRTSGSTDTQYF | TGTGCCAGTAGTATTCAAATACGGACTAGCGGAAGCACAGATACGCAGTATTTT
- | TRBJ1-1 | few | TRBV18 | CASSPGGRRGNTEAFF | TGTGCCAGCTCACCCGGAGGTCGACGAGGGAACACTGAAGCTTTCTTT
- | TRBJ2-3 | - | TRBV2 | CASSDGSGVWGDTQYF | TGTGCCAGCAGTGATGGGAGTGGGGTATGGGGAGATACGCAGTATTTT
- | TRBJ2-7 | - | TRBV28 | CASSLEGYTVQYF | TGTGCCAGCAGCTTGGAGGGCTACACCGTGCAGTACTTC
- | TRBJ1-2 | many | TRBV10-3 | CAISGTGFNYGYTF | TGTGCCATCAGTGGCACAGGGTTTAACTATGGCTACACCTTC
TRBD1 | TRBJ1-4 | - | TRBV5-4 | CASSFDRGSEKLFF | TGTGCCAGCAGCTTCGACAGGGGGAGCGAAAAACTGTTTTTT
- | TRBJ1-2 | few | TRBV19 | CASSMRRNRGYTF | TGTGCCAGTAGTATGAGGCGAAATCGCGGCTACACCTTC
- | TRBJ2-4 | - | TRBV30 | CAWSDLGGAKNIQYF | TGTGCCTGGAGCGATTTAGGGGGAGCCAAAAACATTCAGTACTTC
TRBD1 | TRBJ1-1 | - | TRBV6-5 | CASSPQGAWNTEAFF | TGTGCCAGCAGCCCACAGGGGGCCTGGAACACTGAAGCTTTCTTT
TRBD1 | TRBJ1-1 | - | TRBV12-5 | CASGSGQGSFSNTEAFF | TGTGCTAGTGGTTCGGGACAGGGATCTTTCTCGAACACTGAAGCTTTCTTT
TRBD2 | TRBJ2-7 | few | TRBV30 | CAWTAYSGRAEQYF | TGTGCCTGGACCGCCTATAGCGGGAGGGCCGAGCAGTACTTC
TRBD1 | TRBJ1-2 | once | TRBV5-1 | CASSWGQVGNYGYTF | TGCGCCAGCAGCTGGGGACAGGTCGGGAACTATGGCTACACCTTC
- | TRBJ2-5 | - | TRBV29-1 | CSVSRGEETQYF | TGCAGCGTCAGTCGGGGAGAAGAGACCCAGTACTTC
- | TRBJ2-1 | once | TRBV2 | CASSLASEQFF | TGTGCCAGCAGCCTAGCGAGTGAGCAGTTCTTC
TRBD1 | TRBJ2-2 | - | TRBV9 | CASSVGGDRVTGELFF | TGTGCCAGCAGCGTAGGTGGAGACAGGGTCACCGGGGAGCTGTTTTTT
TRBD1 | TRBJ2-1 | - | TRBV4-3 | CASSPDRTYNEQFF | TGCGCCAGCAGCCCGGACAGGACTTACAATGAGCAGTTCTTC
TRBD1 | TRBJ2-7 | - | TRBV7-8 | CASSSTTGGNEQYF | TGTGCCAGCAGCTCAACCACAGGGGGCAACGAGCAGTACTTC
- | TRBJ2-7 | - | TRBV20-1 | CSALLSHEQYF | TGCAGTGCTTTACTTAGTCACGAGCAGTACTTC
TRBD2 | TRBJ2-2 | - | TRBV10-3 | CAISDAAGGTGELFF | TGTGCCATCAGTGATGCAGCGGGAGGCACCGGGGAGCTGTTTTTT
TRBD2 | TRBJ2-1 | - | TRBV15 | CATSRATGLASEQFF | TGTGCCACCAGCAGAGCCACGGGACTAGCGAGTGAGCAGTTCTTC
- | TRBJ1-3 | few | TRBV5-6 | CASSLRWTAIGRNTIYF | TGTGCCAGCAGCTTGCGTTGGACGGCCATTGGGAGGAACACCATATATTTT
TRBD1 | TRBJ1-2 | - | TRBV3-1/TRBV3-2 | CASSQQQGFYGYTF | TGTGCCAGCAGCCAACAACAGGGGTTCTATGGCTACACCTTC
TRBD1 | TRBJ1-6 | - | TRBV18 | CASSPRGVSNSPLHF | TGTGCCAGCTCACCCAGGGGGGTGAGTAATTCACCCCTCCACTTT
- | TRBJ2-1 | - | TRBV24-1 | CATSWGHNEQFF | TGTGCCACCAGTTGGGGGCACAATGAGCAGTTCTTC
TRBD1 | TRBJ1-6 | - | TRBV28 | CASSLAGQILFSYNSPLHF | TGTGCCAGCAGTTTAGCGGGACAGATCCTGTTCTCCTATAATTCACCCCTCCACTTT
- | TRBJ2-7 | - | TRBV25-1 | CASSELSTVGAYEQYF | TGTGCCAGCAGTGAATTAAGTACGGTAGGGGCCTACGAGCAGTACTTC
- | TRBJ2-2 | - | TRBV5-6 | CASSFRGNTGELFF | TGTGCCAGCAGCTTTCGGGGAAACACCGGGGAGCTGTTTTTT
TRBD2 | TRBJ2-1 | - | TRBV15 | CATSREGSGSSEQFF | TGTGCCACCAGCAGAGAGGGTAGCGGGAGTTCGGAGCAGTTCTTC
TRBD1 | TRBJ1-2 | few | TRBV19 | CASSPLDRLLSWGYTF | TGTGCCAGTAGTCCCCTGGACAGGCTCCTATCGTGGGGCTACACCTTC
- | TRBJ2-7 | - | TRBV7-9 | CASSLQREQYF | TGTGCCAGCAGCTTACAGCGCGAGCAGTACTTC
TRBD1 | TRBJ1-2 | - | TRBV19 | CASTSLPGTGHGYTF | TGTGCCAGTACATCACTTCCCGGGACAGGGCATGGCTACACCTTC
TRBD1 | TRBJ1-2 | - | TRBV6-5 | CASSYSQGYYGYTF | TGTGCCAGCAGTTACTCACAGGGGTACTATGGCTACACCTTC
- | TRBJ1-1 | - | TRBV5-4 | CASSLGGGGYGEAFF | TGTGCCAGCAGCTTGGGGGGGGGAGGTTATGGAGAAGCTTTCTTT
- | TRBJ2-1 | - | TRBV3-1/TRBV3-2 | CASSLLHGNEQFF | TGTGCCAGCAGCCTTCTGCACGGGAATGAGCAGTTCTTC
TRBD2 | TRBJ2-7 | - | TRBV5-1 | CASSLVVAGPYEQYF | TGCGCCAGCAGCTTGGTGGTAGCGGGGCCCTACGAGCAGTACTTC
TRBD2 | TRBJ2-2 | - | TRBV2 | CASSREASGNTGELFF | TGTGCCAGCAGCCGGGAGGCTAGCGGGAACACCGGGGAGCTGTTTTTT
TRBD1 | TRBJ1-2 | - | TRBV30 | CAWAHRGVYGYTF | TGTGCCTGGGCCCACAGGGGAGTCTATGGCTACACCTTC
TRBD2 | TRBJ2-6 | - | TRBV27 | CASSLSPGGSGANVLTF | TGTGCCAGCAGTTTATCCCCGGGAGGGTCTGGGGCCAACGTCCTGACTTTC
- | TRBJ1-2 | - | TRBV6-2/TRBV6-3 | CASSYSTQGANYGYTF | TGTGCCAGCAGTTACTCGACCCAGGGCGCTAACTATGGCTACACCTTC
TRBD2 | TRBJ2-1 | - | TRBV4-3 | CASSHTTSGYNEQFF | TGCGCCAGCAGCCACACGACTAGCGGGTACAATGAGCAGTTCTTC
TRBD1 | TRBJ1-4 | - | TRBV18 | CASSQETGEKLFF | TGTGCCAGCTCCCAGGAGACAGGGGAAAAACTGTTTTTT
TRBD2 | TRBJ2-2 | once | TRBV5-5 | CASTSVAGFTGELFF | TGTGCCAGCACCTCTGTAGCGGGTTTCACCGGGGAGCTGTTTTTT
TRBD2 | TRBJ2-2 | - | TRBV7-3 | CASSSIAGTGELFF | TGTGCCAGCAGCTCTATAGCGGGAACCGGGGAGCTGTTTTTT
- | TRBJ1-1 | - | TRBV9 | CASSAGGMNTEAFF | TGTGCCAGCAGCGCGGGCGGGATGAACACTGAAGCTTTCTTT
- | TRBJ1-4 | - | TRBV15 | CATRQGREKLFF | TGTGCCACCAGACAGGGAAGGGAAAAACTGTTTTTT
- | TRBJ1-2 | - | TRBV19 | CASSWRYGYTF | TGTGCCAGTAGTTGGAGATATGGCTACACCTTC
TRBD2 | TRBJ2-7 | - | TRBV7-2 | CASSPTSGRRYEQYF | TGTGCCAGCAGCCCGACTAGCGGGAGGCGATACGAGCAGTACTTC
- | TRBJ2-1 | once | TRBV18 | CASSPRPTSRGDDEQFF | TGTGCCAGCTCCCCACGCCCCACTAGCCGGGGTGACGATGAGCAGTTCTTC
TRBD1 | TRBJ2-7 | - | TRBV11-2 | CASSLSPRGPIYEQYF | TGTGCCAGCAGCTTATCTCCTAGGGGGCCGATCTACGAGCAGTACTTC
- | TRBJ1-5 | - | TRBV19 | CASSEGVPQPQHF | TGTGCCAGTAGTGAGGGAGTTCCTCAGCCCCAGCATTTT
- | TRBJ2-3 | - | TRBV6-5 | CASSYSGRGDTQYF | TGTGCCAGCAGTTACTCTGGGCGTGGAGATACGCAGTATTTT
- | TRBJ2-1 | - | TRBV21-1 | CANGSDRGFGEQFF | TGTGCCAACGGGTCGGACAGGGGGTTTGGAGAGCAGTTCTTC
TRBD1 | TRBJ1-5 | - | TRBV5-1 | CASSDGGQFNQPQHF | TGCGCCAGCAGCGATGGGGGACAGTTCAATCAGCCCCAGCATTTT
TRBD2 | TRBJ2-3 | once | TRBV28 | CASDTVGGPLSTDTQYF | TGTGCCAGCGATACAGTGGGAGGGCCCCTTAGCACAGATACGCAGTATTTT
- | TRBJ1-1 | - | TRBV28 | CASSSGVWSTEAFF | TGTGCCAGCAGTTCAGGGGTTTGGAGCACTGAAGCTTTCTTT